Below, 5 T cell receptor beta chains from the same sample are listed, as sequenced in a study of blood T cell repertoires in COVID-19. Only in-frame clones appear in the TCRdb table, and some are missing; sequencing was by immunoSEQ multiplex PCR. The sample includes a few hundred thousand clones, around nine tenths seen only once; the top ten take approximately 2.9%. Sequenced sample: PBMCs or T cells enriched from blood (not recorded which). Source of these receptors: a woman between 45 and 60 years old who had been exposed to COVID-19.

The chain recombines TRBV28 with TRBJ2-2, with TRBD1 matching 10 bases. The J segment lost 4 bases and the V segment lost 5 bases, leaving 4 bases of the junction unmatched. Germline-derived CDR1 and CDR2 are MDHEN and SYDVKM. The CDR3 is made up of 15 amino acids. CDR3 sequence reads: CASSDRGRGTGELFF. The DNA for the CDR3 is TGTGCCAGCAGTGACAGGGGGCGCGGCACCGGGGAGCTGTTTTTT.

The rearrangement joins TRBV12-5 to TRBJ2-7; TRBD1 agrees at 7 bases. The CDR3 runs to 12 residues. Germline lookup yields CDR1 LGHNT and CDR2 FRNRAP. V shed 9 bases and J 3 bases; nucleotides not matched to a gene: 5. The CDR3 DNA sequence: TGTGCTAGGGGGGACAGACACTACGAGCAGTACTTC. This codes for CARGDRHYEQYF.

The CDR3 region is CASSIRDSSYNEQFF. The CDR3 coding sequence is TGTGCCAGTAGTATCCGGGACAGTTCCTACAATGAGCAGTTCTTC. The genes are TRBV19 and TRBJ2-1; 7 nucleotides align to TRBD1. Trimming removed 3 bases from V and 1 base from J; junction bases left unmatched: 3. Germline V gene lookup returns CDR1 LNHDA and CDR2 SQIVND (reference sequence). The CDR3 is 15 amino acids.

V usage is TRBV29-1 and J usage is TRBJ2-1; 8 bases are a match to TRBD2. Germline CDR1 reads SQVTM; CDR2 reads ANQGSEA. The CDR3 is 14 amino acids. The ends lost 7 bases at V and 3 bases at J; junction bases unmatched: 8. The CDR3 loop is CSAGPGLGYNEQFF. The DNA for the CDR3 is TGCAGCGCCGGCCCGGGACTAGGCTACAATGAGCAGTTCTTC.

V and J are TRBV6-5 and TRBJ1-1, with D unclear. The CDR3 extends over 13 amino acids. The V gene's germline CDR1 is MNHEY and CDR2 SVGAGI. V was cut by 6 bases and J by 5 bases, with 13 bases left in between. The CDR3 region is CASRRTLQTEAFF. The CDR3 nucleotides are TGTGCCAGCAGACGGACTCTTCAGACTGAAGCTTTCTTT.